The text below deals with one T cell receptor beta chain. Its binding antigen is unknown. Per-base qualities were not stored, and no clone one base away is much larger. This sample is part of a study of T cell responses to AZD1222 COVID-19 vaccine (dated by TCRdb to 2020 to 2022). Notes on the research overall: AZD1222 recipients with second doses at about 4 weeks or about 12 weeks were pooled, because spike-specific TCR depth and breadth did not differ between schedules. TCR sequencing covered 230 or so trial participants: 207 given two doses of AZD1222 and around 25 given two doses of MenACWY control vaccine. Trial participants were enrolled into age subgroups of 18-55, 56-69 and 70-plus years, which contained about 150, 28 and 57 TCR-sequenced participants, respectively.

In light of the paper, this sample's time point label describes: baseline before first vaccination. Vaccinee samples came from UK trials COV001 and COV002, including a single-blind randomized controlled phase 2/3 trial of AZD1222 (ChAdOx1 nCoV-19) in healthy adults. For TCRbeta chain sequencing, PBMC samples from trial participants were taken at day 0 and at day 28 after the second dose. The CDR3 regions of human TCRbeta chains were analyzed by immunosequencing. The original pipeline was this. TCRs in the repertoires were matched against a reference library of SARS-CoV-2-specific TCRs that had been generated with the MIRA antigen-specificity platform. Breadth meant the fraction of unique TCRs that were SARS-CoV-2-associated, whereas depth meant the fraction of total T cells that were SARS-CoV-2-associated. Using the MIRA data, each spike-specific TCR was mapped to the spike region that the TCR reacts to and placed in a CD4 or CD8 class. Log10-transformed breadth and depth values were compared by one-way ANOVA with Sidak's multiple comparisons tests. TCRdb's version of the immuneACCESS table is confined to in-frame rearrangements and falls short of the full clone set. An unresolved V gene accounts for under half of the shortfall where checked; the remainder is of unknown origin. V and J calls and clone size are those listed in that table; D and trimming were worked out from the DNA. This sample is represented by around 120,000 clones; 70% to 90% of them were singletons. About 3.7% of the sample is taken by the ten largest.

On the study overall, not on this receptor specifically: Reportedly, almost half of the unique spike-specific TCRs recognized epitopes lying outside the regions that are mutated in the B.1.351 and B.1.1.7 variants. Conclusions about previously exposed vaccinees are limited, since just six or seven AZD1222 recipients were seropositive for SARS-CoV-2 at baseline. Because no day 14 peak-response samples were available, repertoires were characterized only after the peak T cell response. After two AZD1222 doses, spike-specific TCR breadth and depth were significantly higher than at day 0 and than in MenACWY recipients. The whole spike protein was spanned by vaccine-associated CD4 TCRs, and dominant responses were seen in regions 160-218 and 743-854. Participants were mostly white British, with more females than males. The authors suggested clonal diversity may have been underestimated. The 56-69-year group was small, and its depth increase did not reach significance, likely because of low power.

This specimen consisted of peripheral blood, obtained on day 0 of AZD1222 vaccination. The receptor was isolated from an adult in good health.

The nucleotide sequence is TGTGCCAGCAGTATGGACAGGCCGGCCTACAATGAGCAGTTCTTC. Translated, it gives CASSMDRPAYNEQFF. This sequence uses TRBV6-6 and TRBJ2-1, and TRBD1 matches 7 of the central bases. CDR1 and CDR2, looked up from the germline V gene (reference sequence), are MNHNY and SVGAGI. From its cysteine to its phenylalanine, the CDR3 spans 15 amino acids. Only the CDR3 DNA is retained, 45 bases long and in frame from the first base. The V end gives up 5 bases and the J end 2 bases, leaving 6 bases in the junction not matched to a gene.